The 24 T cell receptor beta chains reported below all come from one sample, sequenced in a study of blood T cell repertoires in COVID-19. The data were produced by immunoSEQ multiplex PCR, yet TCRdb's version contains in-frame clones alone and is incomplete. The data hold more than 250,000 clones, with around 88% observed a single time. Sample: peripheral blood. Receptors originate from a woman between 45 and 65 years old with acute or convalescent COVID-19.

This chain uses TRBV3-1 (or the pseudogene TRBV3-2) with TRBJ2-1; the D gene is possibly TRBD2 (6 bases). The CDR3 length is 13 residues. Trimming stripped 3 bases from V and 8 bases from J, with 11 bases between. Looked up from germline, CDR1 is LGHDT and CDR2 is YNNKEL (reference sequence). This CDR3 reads CASSHLSGDEQFF. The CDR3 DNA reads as TGTGCCAGCAGCCACCTTAGCGGTGATGAGCAGTTCTTC.

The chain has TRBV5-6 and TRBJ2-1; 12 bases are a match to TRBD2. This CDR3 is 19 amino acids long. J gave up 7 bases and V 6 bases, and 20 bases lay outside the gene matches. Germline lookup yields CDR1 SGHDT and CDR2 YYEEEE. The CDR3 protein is CASTRWGLAGGPKENEQFF. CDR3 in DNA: TGTGCCAGCACCCGGTGGGGGCTAGCGGGAGGGCCGAAGGAGAATGAGCAGTTCTTC. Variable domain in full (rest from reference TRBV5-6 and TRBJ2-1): DAGVTQSPTHLIKTRGQQVTLRCSPKSGHDTVSWYQQALGQGPQFIFQYYEEEERQRGNFPDRFSGHQFPNYSSELNVNALLLGDSALYLCASTRWGLAGGPKENEQFFGPGTRLTVL.

CDR3 DNA: TGTGCCAGCAGGGGTGGACTAGCGGGAGACGAGCAGTACTTC. Its protein is CASRGGLAGDEQYF. This rearrangement joins TRBV6-5 to TRBJ2-7, with 13 positions matching TRBD2. Losses at the gene ends were 6 bases for V and 5 bases for J; bases not matched to a gene: 4. The CDR3 covers 14 residues. Germline-derived CDR1 and CDR2 are MNHEY and SVGAGI.

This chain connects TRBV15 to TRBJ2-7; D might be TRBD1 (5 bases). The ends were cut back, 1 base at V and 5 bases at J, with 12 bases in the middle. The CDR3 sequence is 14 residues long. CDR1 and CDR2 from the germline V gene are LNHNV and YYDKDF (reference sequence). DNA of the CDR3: TGTGCCACCAGCAGAGGCAGGGTGGGCGACGAGCAGTACTTC. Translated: CATSRGRVGDEQYF.

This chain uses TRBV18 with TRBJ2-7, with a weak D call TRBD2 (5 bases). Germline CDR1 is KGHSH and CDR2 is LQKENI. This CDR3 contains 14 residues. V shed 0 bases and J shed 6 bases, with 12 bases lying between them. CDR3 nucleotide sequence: TGTGCCAGCTCACCACCGCCTGCGGGTCTCGAGCAGTACTTC. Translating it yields CASSPPPAGLEQYF.

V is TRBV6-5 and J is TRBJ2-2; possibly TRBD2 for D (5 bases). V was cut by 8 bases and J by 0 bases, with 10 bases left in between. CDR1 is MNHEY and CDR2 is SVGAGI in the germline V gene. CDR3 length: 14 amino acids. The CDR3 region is CASHLAANTGELFF. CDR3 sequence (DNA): TGTGCCAGCCACCTAGCAGCGAACACCGGGGAGCTGTTTTTT.

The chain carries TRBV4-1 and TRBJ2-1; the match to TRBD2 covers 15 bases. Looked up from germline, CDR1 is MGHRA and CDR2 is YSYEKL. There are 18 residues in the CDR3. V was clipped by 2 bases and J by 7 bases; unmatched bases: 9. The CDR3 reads CASSQPPGLAGGGNEQFF. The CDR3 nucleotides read TGCGCCAGCAGCCAACCACCGGGACTAGCGGGAGGCGGAAATGAGCAGTTCTTC.

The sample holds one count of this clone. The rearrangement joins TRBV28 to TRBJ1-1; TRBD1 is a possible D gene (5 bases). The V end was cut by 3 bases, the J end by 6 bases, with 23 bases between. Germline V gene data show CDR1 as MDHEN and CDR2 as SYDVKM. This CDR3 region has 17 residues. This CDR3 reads CASSFLGRVGILSEAFF. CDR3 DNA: TGTGCCAGCAGTTTTTTGGGCAGGGTCGGTATTTTATCTGAAGCTTTCTTT.

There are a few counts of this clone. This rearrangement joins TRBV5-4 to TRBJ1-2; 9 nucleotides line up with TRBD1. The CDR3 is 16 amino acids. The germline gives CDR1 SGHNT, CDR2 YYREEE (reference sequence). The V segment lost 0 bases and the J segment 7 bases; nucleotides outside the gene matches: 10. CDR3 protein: CASSLGPTGGLGGYTF. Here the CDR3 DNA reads TGTGCCAGCAGCTTGGGCCCCACAGGGGGCTTGGGTGGCTACACCTTC.

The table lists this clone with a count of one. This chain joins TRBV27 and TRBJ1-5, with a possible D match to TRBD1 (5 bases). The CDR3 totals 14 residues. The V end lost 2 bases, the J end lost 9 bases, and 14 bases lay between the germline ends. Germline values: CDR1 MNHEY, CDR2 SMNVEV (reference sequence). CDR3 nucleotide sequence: TGTGCCAGCAGTTTAAATTCAGGGAGGGGGCCCCAGCATTTT. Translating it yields CASSLNSGRGPQHF.

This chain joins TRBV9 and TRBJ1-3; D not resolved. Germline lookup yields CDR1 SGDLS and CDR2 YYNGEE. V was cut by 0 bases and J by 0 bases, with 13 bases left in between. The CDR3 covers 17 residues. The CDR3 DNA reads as TGTGCCAGCAGCGTAGGAGGAGGGTTAGGCTCTGGAAACACCATATATTTT. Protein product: CASSVGGGLGSGNTIYF.

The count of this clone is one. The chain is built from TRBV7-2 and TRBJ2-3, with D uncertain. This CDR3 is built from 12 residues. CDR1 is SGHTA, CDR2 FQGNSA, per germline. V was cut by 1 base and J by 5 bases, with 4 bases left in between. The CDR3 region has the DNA TGTGCCAGCAGCTTAGTAATAGATACGCAGTATTTT. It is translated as CASSLVIDTQYF.

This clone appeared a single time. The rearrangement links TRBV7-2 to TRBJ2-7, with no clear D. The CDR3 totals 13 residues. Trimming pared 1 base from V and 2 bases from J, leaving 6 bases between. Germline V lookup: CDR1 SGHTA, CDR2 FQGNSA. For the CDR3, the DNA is TGTGCCAGCAGCTTAGGGAGAACCTACGAGCAGTACTTC. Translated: CASSLGRTYEQYF.

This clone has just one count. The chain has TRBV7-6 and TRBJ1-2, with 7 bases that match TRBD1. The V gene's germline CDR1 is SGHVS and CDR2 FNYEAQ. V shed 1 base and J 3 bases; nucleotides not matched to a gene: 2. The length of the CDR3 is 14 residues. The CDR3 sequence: CASSLGQGDYGYTF. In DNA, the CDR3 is TGTGCCAGCAGCTTAGGACAGGGAGACTATGGCTACACCTTC.

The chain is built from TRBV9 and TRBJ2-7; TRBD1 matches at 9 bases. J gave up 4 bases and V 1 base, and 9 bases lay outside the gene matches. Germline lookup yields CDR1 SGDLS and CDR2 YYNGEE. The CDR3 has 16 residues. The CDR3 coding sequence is TGTGCCAGCAGCGTAACGCCGGGACAGGGAGGGTACGAGCAGTACTTC. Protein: CASSVTPGQGGYEQYF.

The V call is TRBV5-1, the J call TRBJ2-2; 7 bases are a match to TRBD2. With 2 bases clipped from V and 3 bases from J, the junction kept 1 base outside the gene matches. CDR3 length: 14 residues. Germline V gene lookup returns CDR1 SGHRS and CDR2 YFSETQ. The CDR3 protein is CASSLRGDTGELFF. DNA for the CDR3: TGCGCCAGCAGCTTACGGGGGGACACCGGGGAGCTGTTTTTT. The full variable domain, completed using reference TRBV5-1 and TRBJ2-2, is KAGVTQTPRYLIKTRGQQVTLSCSPISGHRSVSWYQQTPGQGLQFLFEYFSETQRNKGNFPGRFSGRQFSNSRSEMNVSTLELGDSALYLCASSLRGDTGELFFGEGSRLTVL.

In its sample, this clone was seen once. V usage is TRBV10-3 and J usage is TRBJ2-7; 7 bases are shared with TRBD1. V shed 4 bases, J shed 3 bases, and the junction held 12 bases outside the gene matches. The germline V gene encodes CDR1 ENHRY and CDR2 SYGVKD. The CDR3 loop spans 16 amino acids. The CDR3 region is CAISARGQAVVYEQYF. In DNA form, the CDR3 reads TGTGCCATCAGTGCGAGGGGGCAGGCTGTCGTCTACGAGCAGTACTTC.

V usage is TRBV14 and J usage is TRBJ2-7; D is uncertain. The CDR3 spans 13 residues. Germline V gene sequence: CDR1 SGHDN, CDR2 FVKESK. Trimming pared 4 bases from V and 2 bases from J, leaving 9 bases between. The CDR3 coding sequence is TGTGCCAGCAGCCGGAGTTTTCCCTACGAGCAGTACTTC. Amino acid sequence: CASSRSFPYEQYF.

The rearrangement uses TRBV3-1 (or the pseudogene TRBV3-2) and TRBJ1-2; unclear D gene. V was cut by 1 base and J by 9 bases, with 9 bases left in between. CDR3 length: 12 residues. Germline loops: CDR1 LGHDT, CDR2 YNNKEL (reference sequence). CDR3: CASSQGIASYTF. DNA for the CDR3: TGTGCCAGCAGCCAAGGTATTGCGAGCTACACCTTC.

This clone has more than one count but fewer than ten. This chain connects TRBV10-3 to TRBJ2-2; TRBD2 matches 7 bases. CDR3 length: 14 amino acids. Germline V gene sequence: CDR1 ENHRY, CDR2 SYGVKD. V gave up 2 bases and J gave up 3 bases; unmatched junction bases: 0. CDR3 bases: TGTGCCATCAGTGAGGGGGGGGACACCGGGGAGCTGTTTTTT. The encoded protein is CAISEGGDTGELFF.

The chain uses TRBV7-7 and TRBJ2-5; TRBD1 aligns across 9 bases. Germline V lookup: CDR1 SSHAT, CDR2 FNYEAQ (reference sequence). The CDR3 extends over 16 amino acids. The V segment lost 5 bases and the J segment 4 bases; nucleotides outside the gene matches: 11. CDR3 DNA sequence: TGTGCCAGCAGCAGAGGCACAGGGGGCCTAGGAGAGACCCAGTACTTC. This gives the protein CASSRGTGGLGETQYF.

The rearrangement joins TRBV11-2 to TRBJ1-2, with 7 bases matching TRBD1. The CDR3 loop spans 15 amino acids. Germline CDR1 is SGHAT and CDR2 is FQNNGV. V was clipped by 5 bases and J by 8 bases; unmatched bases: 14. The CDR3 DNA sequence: TGTGCCAGCAGCCCGACAGGGACGGGTTTGGGGGGCTACACCTTC. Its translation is CASSPTGTGLGGYTF.

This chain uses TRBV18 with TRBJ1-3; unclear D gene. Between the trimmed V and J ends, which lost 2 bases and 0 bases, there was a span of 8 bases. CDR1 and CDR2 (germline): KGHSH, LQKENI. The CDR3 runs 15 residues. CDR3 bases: TGTGCCAGCTCACCAAGGACTGCCTCTGGAAACACCATATATTTT. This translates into CASSPRTASGNTIYF.

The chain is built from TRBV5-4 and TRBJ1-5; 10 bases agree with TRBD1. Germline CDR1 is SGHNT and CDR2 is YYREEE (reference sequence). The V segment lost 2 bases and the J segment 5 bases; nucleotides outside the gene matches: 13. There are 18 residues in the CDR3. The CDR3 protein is CASSFRDRGEVPDQPQHF. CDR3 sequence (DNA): TGTGCCAGCAGCTTCCGGGACAGGGGAGAGGTGCCGGATCAGCCCCAGCATTTT.